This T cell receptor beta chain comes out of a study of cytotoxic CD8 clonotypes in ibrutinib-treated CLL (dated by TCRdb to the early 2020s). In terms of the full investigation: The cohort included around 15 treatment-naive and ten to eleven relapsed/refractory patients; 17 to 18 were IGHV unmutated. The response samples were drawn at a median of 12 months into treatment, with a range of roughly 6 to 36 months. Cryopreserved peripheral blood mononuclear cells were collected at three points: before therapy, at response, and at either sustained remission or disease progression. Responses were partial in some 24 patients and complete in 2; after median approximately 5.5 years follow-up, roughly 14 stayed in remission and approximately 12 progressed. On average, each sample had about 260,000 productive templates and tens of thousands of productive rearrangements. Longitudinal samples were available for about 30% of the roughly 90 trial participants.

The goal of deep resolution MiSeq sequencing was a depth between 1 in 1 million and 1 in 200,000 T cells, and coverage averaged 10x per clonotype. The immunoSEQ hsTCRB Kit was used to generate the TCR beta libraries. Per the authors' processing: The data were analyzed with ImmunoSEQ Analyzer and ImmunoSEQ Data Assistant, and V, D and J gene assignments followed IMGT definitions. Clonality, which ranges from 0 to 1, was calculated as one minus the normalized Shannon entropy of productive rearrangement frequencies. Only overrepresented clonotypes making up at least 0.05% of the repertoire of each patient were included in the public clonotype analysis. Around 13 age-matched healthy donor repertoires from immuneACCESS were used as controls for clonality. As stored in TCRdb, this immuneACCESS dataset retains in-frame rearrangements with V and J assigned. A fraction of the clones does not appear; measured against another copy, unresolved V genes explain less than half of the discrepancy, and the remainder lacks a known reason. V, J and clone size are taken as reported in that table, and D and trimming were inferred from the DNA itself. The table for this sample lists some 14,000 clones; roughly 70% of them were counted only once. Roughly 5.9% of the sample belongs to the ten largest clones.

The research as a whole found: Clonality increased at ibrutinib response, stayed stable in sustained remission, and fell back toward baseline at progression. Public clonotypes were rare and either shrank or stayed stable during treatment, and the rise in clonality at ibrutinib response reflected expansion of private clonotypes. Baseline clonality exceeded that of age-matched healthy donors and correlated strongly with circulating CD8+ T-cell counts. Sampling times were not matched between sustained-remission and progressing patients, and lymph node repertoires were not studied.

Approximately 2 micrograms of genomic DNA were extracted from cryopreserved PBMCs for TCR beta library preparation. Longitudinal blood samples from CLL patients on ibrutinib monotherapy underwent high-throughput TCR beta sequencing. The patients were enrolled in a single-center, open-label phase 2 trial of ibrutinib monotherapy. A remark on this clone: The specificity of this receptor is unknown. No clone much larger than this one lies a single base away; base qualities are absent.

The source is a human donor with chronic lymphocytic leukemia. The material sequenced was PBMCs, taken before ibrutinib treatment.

Here the CDR3 is given as CASSFGTGELFF. The DNA sequence reads TGTGCCAGCAGCTTCGGCACCGGGGAGCTGTTTTTT. Rearrangement joined TRBV7-9 to TRBJ2-2; the D gene cannot be named for sure. The CDR3 has 12 amino acids, counting the end cysteine and phenylalanine. Only the CDR3 part of the read is kept: 36 bases, read in frame from the first base. Trimming at the junction amounts to 3 bases on V and 4 bases on J, and the germline ends lie 3 bases apart. CDR1 is given as SEHNR and CDR2 as FQNEAQ, both from the germline V gene (reference sequence).